The 13 T cell receptor beta chains in this list originate from one sample, sequenced in a study of human T cells and chemical hapten exposure. Each CDR3 protein is one row after TCRdb ran MiXCR on the RACE reads. In the table there are some 64,000 distinct CDR3 sequences, roughly 11% of which are singletons. Time point reported: patch test 3, about 24 weeks after DPC sensitization. The sample's treatment: therapeutic diphenylcyclopropenone sensitization with weekly scalp DPC. The source was whole blood, collected in connection with sensitization to the hapten diphenylcyclopropenone (DPC). The receptors stem from a woman aged 25 to 45 with alopecia areata. Some clones in this sample may be carry-over from other donors' samples.

At least ten counts were recorded for this clonotype. The V call is TRBV9, the J call TRBJ2-3; 7 bases line up with TRBD1. This CDR3 contains 14 residues. Per the germline V gene, CDR1 is SGDLS and CDR2 is YYNGEE. Trimming at V came to 5 bases and at J to 4 bases, leaving 7 bases not matched to a gene. Written as DNA, the CDR3 is TGTGCCAGCAGTTCCAAAACAGGGGCAGATACGCAGTATTTT. This sequence encodes CASSSKTGADTQYF.

Note on this clonotype: This may be a read error: a much more frequent sequence differs by one nucleotide. J is TRBJ2-7 and V is TRBV18, with 7 bases identical to TRBD1. Germline V gene data show CDR1 as KGHSH and CDR2 as LQKENI. This CDR3 comprises 14 residues. The CDR3 sequence is CANSPDRASYEQYF. In DNA, the CDR3 is TGTGCCAACTCACCCGACAGGGCGTCGTACGAGCAGTACTTC.

About this clonotype: This CDR3 is missing its conserved last phenylalanine or tryptophan, likely due to a read error. V is TRBV7-9 and J is TRBJ2-1; D ambiguous. The CDR3 has 13 residues. V was trimmed by 5 bases and J by 4 bases, leaving 9 bases between them. Per germline, CDR1 SEHNR and CDR2 FQNEAQ (reference sequence). This CDR3 is CASSEIKYNEQFS. CDR3 coding DNA: TGTGCCAGCAGCGAAATTAAGTACAATGAGCAGTTCTCC.

This clonotype was recorded at least ten times. The rearrangement uses TRBV29-1 and TRBJ1-4; D is perhaps TRBD1 (6 bases). The CDR3 loop spans 14 amino acids. The germline gives CDR1 SQVTM, CDR2 ANQGSEA. Between the trimmed V and J ends, which lost 4 bases and 4 bases, there was a span of 13 bases. The DNA for the CDR3 is TGCAGCGTTGGGGGGGGCAGGAGTAATGAAAAACTGTTTTTT. Translating gives CSVGGGRSNEKLFF. Full variable domain (outside the CDR3, taken from reference TRBV29-1 and TRBJ1-4): SAVISQKPSRDICQRGTSLTIQCQVDSQVTMMFWYRQQPGQSLTLIATANQGSEATYESGFVIDKFPISRPNLTFSTLTVSNMSPEDSSIYLCSVGGGRSNEKLFFGSGTQLSVL.

The table lists this clonotype with a few counts. The chain links TRBV15 to TRBJ1-1; D is unresolved. The CDR3 totals 17 residues. V shed 1 base and J shed 1 base, with 16 bases lying between them. CDR1 and CDR2 from the germline V gene are LNHNV and YYDKDF (reference sequence). Here the CDR3 reads CATSRGGGLRGNTEAFF. The DNA of the CDR3 is TGTGCCACCAGCAGAGGAGGTGGGTTACGAGGGAACACTGAAGCTTTCTTT.

This clonotype was observed a few times. The chain couples TRBV28 to TRBJ1-3; a possible D gene is TRBD1 (5 bases). CDR1 MDHEN and CDR2 SYDVKM come from the germline V gene. Trimming removed 4 bases at V and 0 bases at J, with 10 bases between. The CDR3 covers 15 residues. The CDR3 nucleotides read TGTGCCAGCAGTTCAGACAGCTACTCTGGAAACACCATATATTTT. The encoded protein is CASSSDSYSGNTIYF.

The chain has TRBV6-2 or TRBV6-3 and TRBJ2-3, with a tentative D call TRBD1 (6 bases). The CDR3 spans 16 residues. Germline V lookup: CDR1 MNHEY, CDR2 SVGEGT. The V end lost 5 bases, the J end lost 0 bases, and 15 bases lay between the germline ends. Written as DNA, the CDR3 is TGTGCCAGCAGTCCAAACCGGGACAAGAGCACAGATACGCAGTATTTT. Translation: CASSPNRDKSTDTQYF.

This clonotype was observed many times. V usage is TRBV7-6 and J usage is TRBJ1-1, with no clear D. The V end lost 1 base, the J end lost 1 base, and 7 bases lay between the germline ends. CDR3 length: 14 residues. Germline V lookup: CDR1 SGHVS, CDR2 FNYEAQ. CDR3 protein: CASSLVVGNTEAFF. The CDR3 DNA follows: TGTGCCAGCAGCTTAGTTGTGGGGAACACTGAAGCTTTCTTT.

The chain combines TRBV6-5 with TRBJ2-3; D remains ambiguous. Trimming shortened V by 3 bases and J by 3 bases, and 10 bases separated the two germline ends. Per germline, CDR1 MNHEY and CDR2 SVGAGI. The CDR3 consists of 14 residues. The CDR3 spells CASSYSENTDTQYF. CDR3 sequence (DNA): TGTGCCAGCAGTTATTCGGAAAATACAGATACGCAGTATTTT.

This clonotype was seen a few times. The V and J genes are TRBV5-1 and TRBJ2-7, with D tentatively TRBD2 (5 bases). The germline V and J ends were trimmed by 0 bases and 7 bases, with 14 bases remaining between them. Germline V gene data show CDR1 as SGHRS and CDR2 as YFSETQ. This CDR3 has 14 amino acids. CDR3 sequence reads: CASSLGRLEDEQYF. The CDR3 DNA sequence: TGCGCCAGCAGCTTGGGTCGCCTGGAGGATGAGCAGTACTTC.

In its sample, this clonotype was seen many times. The chain recombines TRBV7-2 with TRBJ2-3; D tentatively fits TRBD1 or TRBD2 (5 bases each). V was trimmed by 4 bases and J by 10 bases, leaving 15 bases between them. The CDR3 runs to 13 residues. CDR1 and CDR2 (germline): SGHTA, FQGNSA. In nucleotides, the CDR3 is TGTGCCAGCAGCTACCGGGATGAGGGGTCGCAGTATTTT. This gives the protein CASSYRDEGSQYF.

In its sample, this clonotype was seen many times. The chain carries TRBV18 and TRBJ2-5; a possible D gene is TRBD2 (6 bases). The CDR3 runs 14 residues. CDR1 and CDR2 (germline): KGHSH, LQKENI. V lost 6 bases and J lost 2, with 13 bases in between. The CDR3 bases are TGTGCCAGCTCGTCCTCCGGGGGACAAGAGACCCAGTACTTC. It codes for CASSSSGGQETQYF.

V and J are TRBV6-5 and TRBJ1-3; 10 bases map to TRBD1. The germline V gene has CDR1 MNHEY and CDR2 SVGAGI. J gave up 3 bases and V 2 bases, and 13 bases lay outside the gene matches. The CDR3 is 19 amino acids. This CDR3 reads CASSYTSTAGQGFGNTIYF. The CDR3 nucleotides read TGTGCCAGCAGTTACACATCGACGGCGGGACAGGGGTTTGGAAACACCATATATTTT.